Presented here are 5 T cell receptor beta chains from one specimen sequenced in a study of identical twins. TCRdb recomputed calls from the 5' RACE reads with MiXCR, one row per CDR3 protein. Among hundreds of thousands of distinct CDR3 sequences, roughly 12% were seen once, and the ten largest hold around 1.5%. The same sample was also used in a study of yellow fever vaccine responses in identical twins.

The material sequenced was PBMCs. These receptors were collected from a woman aged 18-30 years in good health.

In this sample, this clonotype turned up many times. The rearrangement uses TRBV7-6 and TRBJ2-2, with 8 positions matching TRBD2. Germline V gene sequence: CDR1 SGHVS, CDR2 FNYEAQ. This CDR3 spans 18 amino acids. The V gene end was trimmed by 2 bases and the J gene end by 0 bases; junction bases not matched to a gene: 8. CDR3 nucleotides: TGTGCCAGCAGCTTAATAAGAGGCGGGGGGCCGAACACCGGGGAGCTGTTTTTT. It encodes CASSLIRGGGPNTGELFF.

This chain joins TRBV28 and TRBJ2-7; no clear D. The germline V and J ends were trimmed by 2 bases and 4 bases, with 24 bases remaining between them. The CDR3 contains 18 residues. Germline CDR1 MDHEN, CDR2 SYDVKM. This CDR3 is CASSLRGGVSSTWYEQYF. In DNA, the CDR3 is TGTGCCAGCAGTTTAAGAGGTGGGGTATCTAGTACCTGGTACGAGCAGTACTTC.

This clonotype has just a few counts. V usage is TRBV27 and J usage is TRBJ2-3; 12 nucleotides line up with TRBD2. The junction had 14 bases not matched to a gene; V was cut back by 6 bases and J by 4 bases. CDR1 is MNHEY, CDR2 SMNVEV, per germline (reference sequence). This CDR3 has 18 residues. CDR3 DNA sequence: TGTGCCAGCAGCGACCTATTAAGACTAGCGGGAGTTCCAGATACGCAGTATTTT. Protein sequence: CASSDLLRLAGVPDTQYF.

This clonotype was picked up a small number of times. The genes are TRBV20-1 and TRBJ1-1; D unclear. Trimming removed 3 bases at V and 3 bases at J, with 5 bases between. CDR3 length: 11 amino acids. Germline values: CDR1 DFQATT, CDR2 SNEGSKA (reference sequence). Here the CDR3 reads CSASPHTEAFF. In DNA form, the CDR3 reads TGCAGTGCTAGTCCCCACACTGAAGCTTTCTTT.

V gene TRBV25-1 combines with J gene TRBJ2-7, with a tentative D call TRBD1 (5 bases). Germline assignment: CDR1 MGHDK and CDR2 SYGVNS. The V and J ends lost 5 bases and 2 bases respectively, with 16 bases between them. CDR3 length: 15 residues. CDR3 loop: CASSLRAGSAYEQYF. CDR3 nucleotide sequence: TGTGCCAGCAGTCTTCGGGCAGGGTCAGCCTACGAGCAGTACTTC.